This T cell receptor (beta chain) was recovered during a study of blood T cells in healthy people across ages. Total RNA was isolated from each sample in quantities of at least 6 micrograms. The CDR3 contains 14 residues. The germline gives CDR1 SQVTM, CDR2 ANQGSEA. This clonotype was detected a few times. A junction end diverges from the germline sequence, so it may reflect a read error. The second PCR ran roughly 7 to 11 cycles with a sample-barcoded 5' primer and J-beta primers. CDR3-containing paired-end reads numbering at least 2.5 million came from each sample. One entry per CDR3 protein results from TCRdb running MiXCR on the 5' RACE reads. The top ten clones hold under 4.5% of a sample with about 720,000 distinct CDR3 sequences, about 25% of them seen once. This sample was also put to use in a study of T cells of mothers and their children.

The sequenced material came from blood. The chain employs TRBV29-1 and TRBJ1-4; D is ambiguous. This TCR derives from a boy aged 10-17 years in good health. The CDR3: CSVEGAATNEKLSF. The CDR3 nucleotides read TGCAGCGTTGAAGGGGCCGCAACTAATGAAAAACTGTCTTTT.